This T cell receptor beta chain was retrieved from a study of blood T cell repertoires in COVID-19. V was clipped by 4 bases and J by 4 bases, with 10 bases between them. This CDR3 has 13 residues. Germline V gene data show CDR1 as LGHDT and CDR2 as YNNKEL (reference sequence). Generated by immunoSEQ multiplex PCR, the TCRdb table keeps only in-frame clones and is missing some. The sample records 250,000 to 300,000 clones, just over 85% being singletons. Sequenced: PBMCs or T cells enriched from blood (not recorded which). This rearrangement joins TRBV3-1 (or the pseudogene TRBV3-2) to TRBJ1-2; TRBD1 might be the D (6 bases). This TCR derives from a man in his late teens or twenties who had recovered from COVID-19. The CDR3 reads CASSPDRTYGYTF. The CDR3 DNA reads TGTGCCAGCAGCCCCGACAGGACCTATGGCTACACCTTC.